The rows below give T cell receptor beta chains drawn from one sample of a study of blood T cell repertoires in COVID-19. Some clones are missing from TCRdb's copy, which holds only in-frame ones; the method was immunoSEQ multiplex PCR. The table lists roughly 280,000 clones, roughly nine tenths of them singletons, with roughly 1.8% in the top ten. The sample was PBMCs or T cells enriched from blood (not recorded which). The receptors come from a woman in her sixties who had recovered from COVID-19. Each CDR3 is given with its conserved first and last residue. The D gene is left open where the match is weak. Size values are once, few and many counts, or a class for expanded clones, and some rows have none.

-	TRBD1	TRBV28	TRBJ1-5	TGTGCCAGCAGCTACCGGGACAGGGAGGTTGATCAGCCCCAGCATTTT	CASSYRDREVDQPQHF
few	-	TRBV19	TRBJ2-1	TGTGCCAGTAGTAGCCGTCACTATCCCGGGACATACGGCCTAAATGAGCAGTTCTTC	CASSSRHYPGTYGLNEQFF
-	TRBD2	TRBV24-1	TRBJ2-6	TGTGCCACCAGTGATTACGGACTAGCGGGACCGGGAGGGGCCAACGTCCTGACTTTC	CATSDYGLAGPGGANVLTF
-	TRBD2	TRBV5-1	TRBJ2-7	TGCGCCAGCAGCTTGGCGAGCGGGGCCTACTACGAGCAGTACTTC	CASSLASGAYYEQYF
-	-	TRBV28	TRBJ2-1	TGTGCCAGCAGTCCGTGGACTGGAGGGCCCTACAATGAGCAGTTCTTC	CASSPWTGGPYNEQFF
-	TRBD2	TRBV7-6	TRBJ2-7	TGTGCCAGCAGCTTAGGGTCGACGCGGGAGTACCACGAGCAGTACTTC	CASSLGSTREYHEQYF
-	TRBD1	TRBV27	TRBJ1-2	TGTGCCAGCAGTTTGAAGGGGGCGCGCGGCTACACCTTC	CASSLKGARGYTF
-	-	TRBV30	TRBJ1-3	TGTGCCTCAGGACAGTCCTCTGGAAACACCATATATTTT	CASGQSSGNTIYF
-	-	TRBV29-1	TRBJ1-2	TGCAGCGTTGAAAGGGGTACCTATGGCTACACCTTC	CSVERGTYGYTF
-	TRBD2	TRBV11-3	TRBJ2-7	TGTGCCAGCAGCGAGGGACTAGCGGGAGTATCCTACGAGCAGTACTTC	CASSEGLAGVSYEQYF
-	TRBD1	TRBV30	TRBJ1-3	TGTGCCTGGGGACCCGGGACAGGGGGCGGAAACACCATATATTTT	CAWGPGTGGGNTIYF
once	TRBD1	TRBV5-5	TRBJ1-3	TGTGCCAGCAGCTGGGACAGGGGCGGAAACACCATATATTTT	CASSWDRGGNTIYF
-	-	TRBV28	TRBJ1-1	TGTGCCAGCATCCAGGGCATCCAGGCTTTCTTT	CASIQGIQAFF
-	-	TRBV7-9	TRBJ2-7	TGTGCCAGCAGCTCGGAATCGGGTTCCTACGAGCAGTACTTC	CASSSESGSYEQYF
-	TRBD1	TRBV2	TRBJ1-1	TGTGCCAGCTCAAGGGACAGAGATACAATGAACACTGAAGCTTTCTTT	CASSRDRDTMNTEAFF
-	TRBD1	TRBV6-5	TRBJ1-2	TGTGCCAGCAGTTACTCGGACAGGGTCAACGGCTACACCTTC	CASSYSDRVNGYTF
once	TRBD2	TRBV10-1	TRBJ2-1	TGCGCCAGCAGTATCGGGACTAGCGGAAACAATGAGCAGTTCTTC	CASSIGTSGNNEQFF
-	TRBD2	TRBV5-4	TRBJ2-7	TGTGCCAGCAGCTTGGGGCGGGAGAGGTACGAGCAGTACTTC	CASSLGRERYEQYF
-	-	TRBV5-5	TRBJ2-7	TGTGCCAGCAGCACCGGTTACGAGCAGTACTTC	CASSTGYEQYF
-	TRBD1	TRBV5-1	TRBJ2-5	TGCGCCAGCAGCTTGGCCGGGACAGGCCAAGAGACCCAGTACTTC	CASSLAGTGQETQYF
-	-	TRBV29-1	TRBJ1-2	TGCAGCGTTGAAGGCCCTAGCTATGGCTACACCTTC	CSVEGPSYGYTF
few	TRBD2	TRBV6-5	TRBJ2-7	TGTGCCAGCAGTTACGGGACTAGCGCTACCTACGAGCAGTACTTC	CASSYGTSATYEQYF
-	-	TRBV7-9	TRBJ2-3	TGTGCCAGCAGCTTGCCCAGGTATTTTACGCAGTATTTT	CASSLPRYFTQYF
-	-	TRBV5-6	TRBJ1-1	TGTGCCAGCAGCTCCCCCGGTCGTAAAAACACTGAAGCTTTCTTT	CASSSPGRKNTEAFF
-	TRBD1	TRBV30	TRBJ1-1	TGTGCCTGGGGGGGGACAGCGAACACTGAAGCTTTCTTT	CAWGGTANTEAFF
-	-	TRBV12-5	TRBJ1-3	TGTGCTAGTGGTTTGCTAGTACGGGGACTCCTAGGTCCAGGAAACACCATATATTTT	CASGLLVRGLLGPGNTIYF
-	TRBD1	TRBV2	TRBJ1-5	TGTGCCAGCAGGCCGCAGGGGGCGCAGGGCAATCAGCCCCAGCATTTT	CASRPQGAQGNQPQHF
-	-	TRBV6-5	TRBJ1-6	TGTGCCAGCAGCACAGGGATGGCCTATTCACCCCTCCACTTT	CASSTGMAYSPLHF
once	-	TRBV5-1	TRBJ2-7	TGCGCCAGCAGCTTGCAGGGGATTGGGGACGAGCAGTACTTC	CASSLQGIGDEQYF
-	-	TRBV3-1/TRBV3-2	TRBJ2-3	TGTGCCAGCAAAGCGGTCACAGATACGCAGTATTTT	CASKAVTDTQYF
few	-	TRBV6-5	TRBJ1-4	TGTGCCAGCATTCGGGACAACTTACATGAAAAACTGTTTTTT	CASIRDNLHEKLFF
-	-	TRBV24-1	TRBJ1-2	TGTGCCACCAGTGATCCGGGTCACTATGGCTACACCTTC	CATSDPGHYGYTF
-	-	TRBV6-5	TRBJ1-6	TGTGCCAGCAACGGACAGTACAATTCACCCCTCCACTTT	CASNGQYNSPLHF
-	-	TRBV30	TRBJ1-1	TGTGCCTGGAGTGTATACGGAGGGGACACTGAAGCTTTCTTT	CAWSVYGGDTEAFF
-	TRBD1	TRBV6-1	TRBJ2-4	TGTGCCAGCAGTGGTAAGGGGGCCCCGGCCCATCTCATTCAGTACTTC	CASSGKGAPAHLIQYF
-	TRBD2	TRBV14	TRBJ2-1	TGTGCCAGCAGCGAGACTAGCGGACGCTACAATGAGCAGTTCTTC	CASSETSGRYNEQFF
-	TRBD1	TRBV27	TRBJ1-5	TGTGCCAGCAGTCCCCGGACAGGGGATCAGCCCCAGCATTTT	CASSPRTGDQPQHF
-	-	TRBV2	TRBJ2-7	TGTGCCAGCAGAGACAGTGGCTCCTACGAGCAGTACTTC	CASRDSGSYEQYF
once	-	TRBV5-4	TRBJ2-1	TGTGCCAGCAGAACCGGGACTCTCAATGAGCAGTTCTTC	CASRTGTLNEQFF
-	-	TRBV27	TRBJ1-3	TGTGCCAGCAGTCCAGGGTCCGAGCCCTCTGGAAACACCATATATTTT	CASSPGSEPSGNTIYF
-	-	TRBV24-1	TRBJ2-7	TGTGCCACTGAAGCAGGGGACTCCTACGAGCAGTACTTC	CATEAGDSYEQYF
-	-	TRBV2	TRBJ1-1	TGTGCCAGAGGAACAGCTATGAACACTGAAGCTTTCTTT	CARGTAMNTEAFF